This is a list of T cell receptor beta chains from one sample in a study of cytomegalovirus exposure and HLA in healthy donors. Data came from immunoSEQ multiplex PCR; TCRdb stores just in-frame clones and leaves some out. The profile shows fewer than 200,000 clones, approximately 12% of them singletons. Sequencing input: PBMCs. The receptors originated from a man aged 45-65 years in good health and CMV-seropositive. CDR3s include the opening cysteine and the closing phenylalanine or tryptophan. Each record gives: V gene, clone size, J gene, D gene, CDR3 DNA, CDR3 protein. The D gene is left open where the match is weak. The size of a clone is reported for some rows only, either as once, few or many, or as a class for expanded clones.

TRBV19	few	TRBJ1-2	TRBD1	TGTGCCAGTAGCCGTGGGGACAGGGGTTCCCTCGGGGGCTACACCTTC	CASSRGDRGSLGGYTF
TRBV30	few	TRBJ1-6	NA	TGTGCCTGGAGTGTTGACAGGTATAATTCACCCCTCCACTTT	CAWSVDRYNSPLHF
TRBV6-6	few	TRBJ1-1	TRBD1	TGTGCCAGCAGGTCCGGGACAGGTAGTTTGAACACTGAAGCTTTCTTT	CASRSGTGSLNTEAFF
TRBV30	NA	TRBJ1-1	NA	TGTGCCTGGAGGAGCAGGGGAGACACTGAAGCTTTCTTT	CAWRSRGDTEAFF
TRBV5-1	NA	TRBJ1-2	NA	TGCGCCAGCAGCCCGGGACAATCCCTGGGAGGCTACACCTTC	CASSPGQSLGGYTF
TRBV28	few	TRBJ1-5	TRBD1	TGTGCCAGCAGTTCCCCAGGGGGCCCTCAGCCCCAGCATTTT	CASSSPGGPQPQHF
TRBV6-7	NA	TRBJ2-2	NA	TGTGCCAGCAGTTACTCCGACAGAGACACCGGGGAGCTGTTTTTT	CASSYSDRDTGELFF
TRBV11-2	NA	TRBJ1-1	NA	TGTGCCAGCAGCTTAGTTGGGCCAGGCATGTCCTTGAACACTGAAGCTTTCTTT	CASSLVGPGMSLNTEAFF
TRBV7-8	NA	TRBJ1-4	TRBD1	TGTGCCAGCAGCTTAGGGGACAGGGGGGCGGAAAAACTGTTTTTT	CASSLGDRGAEKLFF
TRBV7-9	few	TRBJ1-3	NA	TGTGCCAGCAGCTGGGGCGGTTCCTCTGGAAACACCATATATTTT	CASSWGGSSGNTIYF
TRBV9	few	TRBJ2-3	NA	TGTGCCAGCAGCGTGGACATTGGCACAGATACGCAGTATTTT	CASSVDIGTDTQYF
TRBV18	NA	TRBJ2-2	NA	TGTGCCAGCTCACCACCGCAGGGGCTTAACACCGGGGAGCTGTTTTTT	CASSPPQGLNTGELFF
TRBV5-1	NA	TRBJ2-1	NA	TGCGCCAGCAGCCTCCTGGGGCGGGGGCGACTCTCCTACAATGAGCAGTTCTTC	CASSLLGRGRLSYNEQFF
TRBV5-1	NA	TRBJ2-2	NA	TGCGCCAGCAGCTCGTCCCTTGCGGAACACACCGGGGAGCTGTTTTTT	CASSSSLAEHTGELFF
TRBV6-6	NA	TRBJ1-1	NA	TGTGCCAGCAGTACCTCCCTCCTCCCGTTGAGGACTGAAGCTTTCTTT	CASSTSLLPLRTEAFF
TRBV6-1	few	TRBJ2-3	NA	TGTGCCAGCAGTGAGCAACAGGTCACAGATACGCAGTATTTT	CASSEQQVTDTQYF
TRBV6-6	few	TRBJ1-5	TRBD1	TGTGCCAGCAGTAAGGGGACAGGGATCAATCAGCCCCAGCATTTT	CASSKGTGINQPQHF
TRBV7-3	few	TRBJ1-2	TRBD1	TGTGCCAGCAGCCCTGCCGGACAGGGGGCCTATGGCTACACCTTC	CASSPAGQGAYGYTF
TRBV19	NA	TRBJ1-3	NA	TGTGCCAGTAGAGGATACAGGGTCGAGTCTGGAAACACCATATATTTT	CASRGYRVESGNTIYF
TRBV29-1	NA	TRBJ1-1	NA	TGCAGCGTTTCCGGGACAAAAGCTTTCTTT	CSVSGTKAFF
TRBV4-1	few	TRBJ1-4	TRBD1	TGCGCCAGCAGCCTAGAGGGGGCCCCTAATGAAAAACTGTTTTTT	CASSLEGAPNEKLFF
TRBV28	NA	TRBJ1-5	NA	TGTGCCAGCAGTCCCCACAGAGTAAATCAGCCCCAGCATTTT	CASSPHRVNQPQHF
TRBV5-1	NA	TRBJ1-1	TRBD1	TGCGCCAGCAGCTGGACAGGGAGCACTGAAGCTTTCTTT	CASSWTGSTEAFF
TRBV4-3	few	TRBJ2-3	NA	TGCGCCAGCAGCCTGGGTGGGCAGGGCCCAGATACGCAGTATTTT	CASSLGGQGPDTQYF
TRBV29-1	NA	TRBJ1-1	NA	TGCAGCGTTGGAAGGGGCAGGAACACTGAAGCTTTCTTT	CSVGRGRNTEAFF
TRBV9	NA	TRBJ1-6	NA	TGTGCCAGCAGCGTAGAACCGGACAATAATTCACCCCTCCACTTT	CASSVEPDNNSPLHF
TRBV7-9	few	TRBJ2-3	TRBD2	TGTGCCAGCAGCGGGACTAGCTCTAACACAGATACGCAGTATTTT	CASSGTSSNTDTQYF
TRBV28	few	TRBJ2-2	TRBD1	TGTGCCAGCAGTCCGAACAGGGGATGGACCGGGGAGCTGTTTTTT	CASSPNRGWTGELFF
TRBV5-1	few	TRBJ2-1	TRBD2	TGCGCCAGCAGCTACTTAGCGGGGGCCGTTACCAATGAGCAGTTCTTC	CASSYLAGAVTNEQFF
TRBV19	NA	TRBJ1-1	NA	TGTGCCAGTAAGGGGCCGACTTCTGAAGCTTTCTTT	CASKGPTSEAFF
TRBV14	few	TRBJ2-1	TRBD2	TGTGCCAGCAGCCAAGAAGCAGGTCTAGCGGGGGGGATCTGGCAGTTCTTC	CASSQEAGLAGGIWQFF
TRBV6-1	few	TRBJ2-3	TRBD2	TGTGCCAGCAGGACTAGCGACACAGATAGGCAGTATTTT	CASRTSDTDRQYF
TRBV19	few	TRBJ2-5	TRBD1	TGTGCCAGTAGTATCGGTTCGAGGGGGCCCGGAGAGACCCAGTACTTC	CASSIGSRGPGETQYF
TRBV30	NA	TRBJ2-7	NA	TGTGCCTGGAGTGTCCCGGGACACCCGGGCAACGAGCAGTACTTC	CAWSVPGHPGNEQYF
TRBV21-1	NA	TRBJ1-5	NA	TGTGCCAGCAGCAAAGTCTACTTGGATGGACGACAGCCCCAGAATTTT	CASSKVYLDGRQPQNF
TRBV7-9	few	TRBJ2-5	NA	TGTGCCAGCAGTTTCAGACCGGCGGGGCCCCAAGAGACCCAGTACTTC	CASSFRPAGPQETQYF
TRBV29-1	NA	TRBJ1-6	NA	TGCAGCGTTGAGGAAGGGGATAATTCACCCCTCCACTTT	CSVEEGDNSPLHF
TRBV18	NA	TRBJ1-1	TRBD1	TGTGCCAGCTCACCACTAGGACAGGGAGGAACGAACACTGAAGCTTTCTTT	CASSPLGQGGTNTEAFF
TRBV5-1	few	TRBJ1-1	TRBD1	TGCGCCAGCAGCTTGGCCGGGACAGGGGGCACTGAAGCTTTCTTT	CASSLAGTGGTEAFF
TRBV5-1	NA	TRBJ2-5	TRBD1	TGCGCCAGCAGCCCCGGGACAGCTCAAGAGACCCAGTACTTC	CASSPGTAQETQYF
TRBV18	NA	TRBJ1-1	TRBD1	TGTGCCAGCTCCCTAAAGGAGGGGGCGGGCACTGAAGCTTTCTTT	CASSLKEGAGTEAFF
TRBV10-3	few	TRBJ1-1	NA	TGTGCCATCAGTGACCGGGGGAACACTGAAGCTTTCTTT	CAISDRGNTEAFF
TRBV27	NA	TRBJ1-2	TRBD1	TGTGCCAGCAGTTCGACAGGGTTTGGCTACACCTTC	CASSSTGFGYTF
TRBV19	few	TRBJ1-5	NA	TGTGCCAGTAGTATAAGCAGGGAGGGCAATCAGCCCCAGCATTTT	CASSISREGNQPQHF
TRBV19	NA	TRBJ2-7	NA	TGTGCCAGTAGTATCTCACGAGGGGAGCAGTACTTC	CASSISRGEQYF
TRBV5-1	few	TRBJ2-7	TRBD1	TGCGCCAGCAGCCATTATAACCCGGGACAGGTCCCCTACGAGCAGTACTTC	CASSHYNPGQVPYEQYF
TRBV9	NA	TRBJ2-3	NA	TGTGCCAGCAGAGGGGTCTTCAGCACAGATACGCAGTATTTT	CASRGVFSTDTQYF
TRBV6-5	few	TRBJ1-4	NA	TGTGCCAGCAGTTCGCGCGGTTATAATGAAAAACTGTTTTTT	CASSSRGYNEKLFF
TRBV11-1	few	TRBJ1-6	NA	TGTGCCAGCAGCCCAACAGGGTATTCACCCCTCCACTTT	CASSPTGYSPLHF
TRBV6-1	NA	TRBJ1-2	NA	TGTGCCAGCAGTGAGTCATCTAGAGGCTATGGCTACACCTTC	CASSESSRGYGYTF
TRBV6-6	few	TRBJ2-5	TRBD1	TGTGCCAGCAGTCACCGGGACAGTGGGGAGACCCAGTACTTC	CASSHRDSGETQYF